These 9 T cell receptor beta chains originate from one sample sequenced in a study of blood T cell repertoires in COVID-19. Sequencing was performed with immunoSEQ multiplex PCR; in TCRdb, only in-frame clones are kept and a portion is missing. The sample holds 80,000 to 95,000 clones, around 83% seen once. The source material was peripheral blood. These receptors originate from a woman of 80 years or more in a cohort sampled during active or convalescent COVID-19.

The chain has TRBV3-1 (or the pseudogene TRBV3-2) and TRBJ1-2, with no clear D. The germline CDR1 and CDR2 sequences are LGHDT and YNNKEL (reference sequence). The CDR3 sequence is 12 residues long. V shed 0 bases and J shed 8 bases, with 7 bases lying between them. The CDR3 coding sequence is TGTGCCAGCAGCCAAGATGGGAGGGGCTACACCTTC. Translation: CASSQDGRGYTF.

The V gene is TRBV4-1, the J gene TRBJ1-1; D is uncertain. The CDR3 length is 16 residues. With 0 bases removed from V and 5 bases from J, the gap between germline ends came to 16 bases. Germline lookup yields CDR1 MGHRA and CDR2 YSYEKL. CDR3 loop: CASSQDRRPTGTEAFF. The CDR3 coding sequence is TGCGCCAGCAGCCAAGACAGGCGACCAACTGGGACTGAAGCTTTCTTT.

This chain joins TRBV2 and TRBJ2-1; 7 positions match TRBD2. The CDR3 consists of 15 residues. The V gene's germline CDR1 is SNHLY and CDR2 FYNNEI. V lost 3 bases, J lost 4 bases, and 6 bases stayed unmatched. The CDR3 loop reads CASSEVAGAYNEQFF. CDR3 coding DNA: TGTGCCAGCAGTGAGGTTGCGGGAGCTTACAATGAGCAGTTCTTC.

The CDR3: CASSQEGLAGTDTQYF. CDR3 in DNA: TGTGCCAGCAGCCAAGAAGGGCTAGCGGGAACAGATACGCAGTATTTT. The gene calls are TRBV3-1 (or the pseudogene TRBV3-2) and TRBJ2-3; TRBD2 matches at 9 bases. V lost 0 bases and J lost 3; bases outside the gene matches: 4. CDR1 LGHDT and CDR2 YNNKEL come from the germline V gene (reference sequence). The CDR3 is 16 amino acids.

This chain connects TRBV2 to TRBJ1-5; D not certain. V was shortened by 9 bases and J by 0 bases, with 9 bases between the two germline ends. CDR1 is SNHLY, CDR2 FYNNEI, per germline. This CDR3 is built from 13 residues. CDR3 in DNA: TGTGCCAGAGAGAGGGATAGCAATCAGCCCCAGCATTTT. Protein product: CARERDSNQPQHF.

Many counts were recorded for this clone. Within the sample, other DNA sequences also encode this same CDR3. This sequence joins TRBV3-1 (or the pseudogene TRBV3-2) and TRBJ1-2; TRBD1 aligns across 8 bases. Germline V lookup: CDR1 LGHDT, CDR2 YNNKEL (reference sequence). The trim removed 3 bases at V and 8 bases at J, leaving 8 bases unmatched. CDR3 length equals 14 residues. The CDR3 bases are TGTGCCAGCAGCCAGGGCGACAGGGGACGCGGCTACACCTTC. This sequence encodes CASSQGDRGRGYTF.

This clone turned up a few times. The rearrangement links TRBV27 to TRBJ2-1; 8 nucleotides agree with TRBD2. This CDR3 is built from 17 residues. After removal of 1 base from V and 10 bases from J, the junction contained 15 bases not matched to a gene. The germline V gene has CDR1 MNHEY and CDR2 SMNVEV (reference sequence). CDR3 nucleotide sequence: TGTGCCAGCAGTTTATACCAAACCGGGAGGGTAGGTCGCGAGCAGTTCTTC. Translated, it gives CASSLYQTGRVGREQFF.

The chain combines TRBV7-3 with TRBJ1-1; no clear D gene. Looked up from germline, CDR1 is SGHTA and CDR2 is FQGTGA. This CDR3 has 13 amino acids. V was cut by 3 bases and J by 1 base, with 6 bases left in between. CDR3 sequence (DNA): TGTGCCAGCAGCTTCGCAGGGAACACTGAAGCTTTCTTT. Amino acid sequence: CASSFAGNTEAFF.

The chain links TRBV6-5 to TRBJ1-1; 10 nucleotides match TRBD1. CDR1 is MNHEY, CDR2 SVGAGI, per germline. V shed 5 bases, J shed 3 bases, and the junction held 6 bases outside the gene matches. The CDR3 runs to 15 residues. CDR3 amino acids: CASSPTGGYYTEAFF. The CDR3 nucleotides read TGTGCCAGCAGTCCGACAGGGGGCTACTACACTGAAGCTTTCTTT.